The 31 T cell receptor beta chains reported below all come from one sample, sequenced in a study of blood T cell repertoires in COVID-19 (dated by TCRdb to the early 2020s). The library was obtained by the immunoSEQ multiplex PCR assay. TCRdb re-hosts the immuneACCESS table, in-frame sequences only. Its copies lack some clones; in the studies checked, an unresolved V gene accounts for under half of them, and the cause for the rest is not known. The sample table lists fewer than 500,000 clones, roughly nine tenths of them with a count of one. Together, the top ten hold around 1.1% of the sample. Sequenced: PBMCs or T cells enriched from blood (not recorded which). The receptors shown here come from a man aged 25-45 years who had recovered from COVID-19.

This chain uses TRBV19 with TRBJ2-1; 9 bases are a match to TRBD1. This CDR3 region has 15 residues. Germline V lookup: CDR1 LNHDA, CDR2 SQIVND (reference sequence). V was clipped by 7 bases and J by 7 bases; unmatched bases: 11. DNA of the CDR3: TGTGCCAGTACCTATACAGGGGGCGCTAGGAATGAGCAGTTCTTC. This sequence encodes CASTYTGGARNEQFF.

The gene calls are TRBV28 and TRBJ2-7, with a weak D call TRBD1 (6 bases). Germline V gene sequence: CDR1 MDHEN, CDR2 SYDVKM. The CDR3 consists of 14 residues. Between the trimmed V and J ends, which lost 6 bases and 2 bases, there was a span of 14 bases. The CDR3 DNA is TGTGCCAGCAGCAGACAGGATCTACCCTACGAGCAGTACTTC. This gives the protein CASSRQDLPYEQYF.

The chain has TRBV4-1 and TRBJ2-1; D possibly corresponds to TRBD2 (5 bases). Trimming took off 1 base at V and 7 bases at J, with 11 bases between the two ends. CDR1 MGHRA and CDR2 YSYEKL come from the germline V gene. The CDR3 runs to 14 residues. The CDR3 protein is CASSQGAGQNEQFF. The CDR3 region has the DNA TGCGCCAGCAGCCAAGGTGCGGGTCAGAATGAGCAGTTCTTC.

This clone was found many times. This chain links TRBV5-4 with TRBJ2-7; TRBD2 matches 11 bases. Germline V CDR1 and CDR2: SGHNT, YYREEE (reference sequence). CDR3 length: 15 amino acids. Trimming removed 1 base from V and 3 bases from J; junction bases left unmatched: 3. The CDR3 loop is CASSLSLAGGYEQYF. In DNA, the CDR3 is TGTGCCAGCAGCTTGAGCCTAGCGGGAGGCTACGAGCAGTACTTC. The complete variable domain, with remaining parts taken from reference TRBV5-4 and TRBJ2-7, reads ETGVTQSPTHLIKTRGQQVTLRCSSQSGHNTVSWYQQALGQGPQFIFQYYREEENGRGNFPPRFSGLQFPNYSSELNVNALELDDSALYLCASSLSLAGGYEQYFGPGTRLTVT.

The V call is TRBV19, the J call TRBJ2-5; TRBD2 agrees at 9 bases. The CDR3 sequence is 14 residues long. V lost 8 bases, J lost 1 base, and 5 bases stayed unmatched. Germline V lookup: CDR1 LNHDA, CDR2 SQIVND (reference sequence). The CDR3 sequence: CASSVAGVQETQYF. The CDR3 DNA reads TGTGCCAGTTCCGTAGCGGGGGTCCAAGAGACCCAGTACTTC.

This chain links TRBV6-5 with TRBJ1-2, with 8 nucleotides matching TRBD1. Germline CDR1 is MNHEY and CDR2 is SVGAGI. The J segment lost 8 bases and the V segment lost 6 bases, leaving 8 bases of the junction unmatched. This CDR3 region has 13 residues. The CDR3 nucleotides are TGTGCCAGCAGCCACAGGGGGAGGGAGGGCTACACCTTC. Its translation: CASSHRGREGYTF.

J is TRBJ2-1 and V is TRBV28; no clear D. V gave up 4 bases and J gave up 5 bases, with 9 bases separating them. The germline V gene encodes CDR1 MDHEN and CDR2 SYDVKM. The CDR3 loop spans 13 amino acids. The CDR3: CASSSELHNEQFF. The CDR3 bases are TGTGCCAGCAGTTCCGAACTCCACAATGAGCAGTTCTTC.

The chain has TRBV9 and TRBJ2-6, with D maybe TRBD1 (6 bases). The CDR3 consists of 18 residues. Germline V CDR1 and CDR2: SGDLS, YYNGEE. V was pared by 4 bases and J by 0 bases, with 17 bases between. This chain's CDR3 is CASSPTGTPSSGANVLTF. CDR3 coding DNA: TGTGCCAGCAGCCCCACCGGGACACCAAGCTCTGGGGCCAACGTCCTGACTTTC.

The V call is TRBV3-1 (or the pseudogene TRBV3-2), the J call TRBJ1-2, with 8 bases fitting TRBD1. Germline V gene lookup returns CDR1 LGHDT and CDR2 YNNKEL (reference sequence). The V segment lost 3 bases and the J segment 2 bases; nucleotides outside the gene matches: 8. CDR3 length: 16 amino acids. The CDR3 sequence: CASSQSTGQGNYGYTF. DNA for the CDR3: TGTGCCAGCAGCCAGTCAACTGGACAGGGAAACTATGGCTACACCTTC.

The chain recombines TRBV5-5 with TRBJ1-2; D possibly corresponds to TRBD1 (6 bases). The germline V gene has CDR1 SGHKS and CDR2 YYEKEE (reference sequence). The CDR3 has 13 residues. V was cut by 3 bases and J by 3 bases, with 9 bases left in between. The DNA of the CDR3 is TGTGCCAGCAGCTACGGACAGTACTATGGCTACACCTTC. Amino acids: CASSYGQYYGYTF. Full variable domain (missing parts from reference TRBV5-5 and TRBJ1-2): DAGVTQSPTHLIKTRGQQVTLRCSPISGHKSVSWYQQVLGQGPQFIFQYYEKEERGRGNFPDRFSARQFPNYSSELNVNALLLGDSALYLCASSYGQYYGYTFGSGTRLTVV.

This sequence joins TRBV5-5 and TRBJ2-7; no clear D. V was cut by 2 bases and J by 1 base, with 4 bases left in between. In germline, CDR1 is SGHKS, CDR2 YYEKEE (reference sequence). This CDR3 spans 12 amino acids. CDR3 sequence reads: CASSLQSYEQYF. The CDR3 region has the DNA TGTGCCAGCAGCTTACAATCCTACGAGCAGTACTTC.

The chain combines TRBV5-1 with TRBJ1-2; 9 bases are shared with TRBD1. The ends lost 5 bases at V and 7 bases at J; junction bases unmatched: 6. The CDR3 contains 13 residues. Germline V gene data show CDR1 as SGHRS and CDR2 as YFSETQ. The chain's CDR3 is CASSDTGQGGYTF. CDR3 bases: TGCGCCAGCAGTGATACGGGACAGGGTGGCTACACCTTC.

The chain combines TRBV28 with TRBJ2-7; 8 bases agree with TRBD1. V dropped 5 bases and J dropped 2; count of bases not matched to a gene: 8. The CDR3 loop spans 15 amino acids. The germline CDR1 and CDR2 sequences are MDHEN and SYDVKM. This chain's CDR3 is CASSETGGAPYEQYF. CDR3 in DNA: TGTGCCAGCAGTGAAACAGGGGGAGCCCCCTACGAGCAGTACTTC.

This rearrangement joins TRBV10-3 to TRBJ1-4, with D possibly TRBD1 on 5 matching bases. CDR3 size: 11 residues. Germline V gene lookup returns CDR1 ENHRY and CDR2 SYGVKD. The V end lost 7 bases, the J end lost 7 bases, and 7 bases lay between the germline ends. The CDR3 is CAIKQGEKLFF. In DNA form, the CDR3 reads TGTGCCATCAAGCAGGGTGAAAAACTGTTTTTT.

The rearrangement links TRBV5-1 to TRBJ1-5; 10 bases fit TRBD1. This CDR3 region has 14 residues. CDR1 SGHRS and CDR2 YFSETQ come from the germline V gene. The V segment lost 7 bases and the J segment 6 bases; nucleotides outside the gene matches: 7. This chain's CDR3 is CASRSGTGAQPQHF. CDR3 DNA: TGCGCCAGCCGATCCGGGACAGGGGCTCAGCCCCAGCATTTT.

This chain links TRBV19 with TRBJ2-7, with D possibly matching TRBD2 (6 bases). This CDR3 has 14 residues. Germline V lookup: CDR1 LNHDA, CDR2 SQIVND (reference sequence). The V gene lost 1 base and the J gene lost 3 bases, with 10 bases spanning the gap. The CDR3 reads CASSIAGAGYEQYF. CDR3 bases: TGTGCCAGTAGTATAGCGGGAGCCGGCTACGAGCAGTACTTC.

The chain carries TRBV2 and TRBJ1-2; D might be TRBD1 (6 bases). The germline V and J ends were trimmed by 6 bases and 4 bases, with 18 bases remaining between them. CDR1 and CDR2 from the germline V gene are SNHLY and FYNNEI. There are 15 residues in the CDR3. The DNA for the CDR3 is TGTGCCAGCAGCGAGACAGGATCTACTTTCTATGGCTACACCTTC. Residues: CASSETGSTFYGYTF.

The V call is TRBV15, the J call TRBJ2-1; TRBD2 matches at 7 bases. The CDR3 covers 15 residues. J was trimmed by 5 bases and V by 6 bases; bases with no gene match: 10. Germline assignment: CDR1 LNHNV and CDR2 YYDKDF (reference sequence). The CDR3 coding sequence is TGTGCCACCAGATCTAAGCCTAGCGGTGACAATGAGCAGTTCTTC. Translated: CATRSKPSGDNEQFF.

The V call is TRBV10-2, the J call TRBJ2-3, with D possibly TRBD2 on 6 matching bases. The CDR3 extends over 14 amino acids. The germline V gene has CDR1 WSHSY and CDR2 SAAADI. Trimming removed 7 bases at V and 2 bases at J, with 13 bases between. CDR3: CASKGPGLTDTQYF. The CDR3, as DNA: TGCGCCAGCAAGGGGCCGGGACTCACAGATACGCAGTATTTT.

This chain links TRBV5-6 with TRBJ2-2; 10 bases line up with TRBD1. The CDR3 extends over 17 amino acids. The junction had 10 bases not matched to a gene; V was cut back by 4 bases and J by 4 bases. Germline CDR1 reads SGHDT; CDR2 reads YYEEEE. The CDR3 DNA is TGTGCCAGCAGCCCCCGGCCGGGACAGGGGTTCACCGGGGAGCTGTTTTTT. It is translated as CASSPRPGQGFTGELFF.

The chain recombines TRBV4-2 with TRBJ2-1; D perhaps matches TRBD2 (6 bases). This CDR3 spans 13 amino acids. With 6 bases removed from V and 6 bases from J, the gap between germline ends came to 12 bases. CDR1 is LGHNA, CDR2 YNFKEQ, per germline. The CDR3 nucleotides read TGTGCCAGCAGTATGACTAGGTTCAATGAGCAGTTCTTC. It specifies CASSMTRFNEQFF.

Written as DNA, the CDR3 is TGTGCCAGCAGTTCTACCCCTACCTACGAGCAGTACTTC. It translates to CASSSTPTYEQYF. This chain links TRBV28 with TRBJ2-7; no reliable D call. CDR1 is MDHEN, CDR2 SYDVKM, per germline. V was trimmed by 4 bases and J by 2 bases, leaving 9 bases between them. The CDR3 covers 13 residues.

CDR3 bases: TGTGCCAGCATCGCGTTCTATAATTCACCCCTCCACTTT. Translation: CASIAFYNSPLHF. The chain uses TRBV28 and TRBJ1-6, with D uncertain. V was pared by 7 bases and J by 3 bases, with 7 bases between. This CDR3 has 13 residues. Germline V gene data show CDR1 as MDHEN and CDR2 as SYDVKM.

This sequence joins TRBV29-1 and TRBJ2-1; D might be TRBD2 (5 bases). There are 11 residues in the CDR3. V was pared by 4 bases and J by 10 bases, with 11 bases between. Looked up from germline, CDR1 is SQVTM and CDR2 is ANQGSEA. The CDR3 DNA sequence: TGCAGCGTTGGGCGCGGGCAGGAGCAGTTCTTC. Translation gives CSVGRGQEQFF.

The table lists this clone with a few counts. V usage is TRBV2 and J usage is TRBJ2-5, with TRBD1 matching over 7 bases. After removal of 7 bases from V and 5 bases from J, the junction contained 10 bases not matched to a gene. CDR1 and CDR2 from the germline V gene are SNHLY and FYNNEI. The CDR3 has 14 residues. The CDR3 reads CASTRDSGRETQYF. CDR3 DNA: TGTGCCAGCACCAGGGACAGTGGAAGGGAGACCCAGTACTTC.

This clone has only one observation. The V and J genes are TRBV6-5 and TRBJ2-5; 10 bases line up with TRBD1. V lost 5 bases, J lost 5 bases, and 5 bases stayed unmatched. Germline CDR1 MNHEY, CDR2 SVGAGI. The CDR3 runs 14 residues. The CDR3, as DNA: TGTGCCAGCAGTCGACAGGGGGCGGGGGAGACCCAGTACTTC. It yields the protein CASSRQGAGETQYF.

This chain links TRBV2 with TRBJ1-5; the match to TRBD1 covers 11 bases. This CDR3 is 15 amino acids long. Per the germline V gene, CDR1 is SNHLY and CDR2 is FYNNEI. V trimming: 6 bases; J trimming: 4 bases; junction bases outside the gene matches: 5. The CDR3: CASRSGTGGNQPQHF. The CDR3 DNA is TGTGCCAGCAGGAGTGGGACAGGGGGAAATCAGCCCCAGCATTTT.

The chain couples TRBV29-1 to TRBJ2-3; 11 bases map to TRBD1. The V gene end was trimmed by 5 bases and the J gene end by 1 base; junction bases not matched to a gene: 11. CDR1 SQVTM and CDR2 ANQGSEA come from the germline V gene. The CDR3 sequence is 17 residues long. The CDR3: CSVPGQGVRSGTDTQYF. The CDR3 DNA reads as TGCAGCGTTCCGGGACAGGGGGTGCGCTCGGGCACAGATACGCAGTATTTT.

The gene calls are TRBV5-5 and TRBJ2-7; D possibly matches TRBD1 or TRBD2 (6 bases each). The V gene lost 4 bases and the J gene lost 8 bases, with 19 bases spanning the gap. The CDR3 runs 14 residues. Germline V gene sequence: CDR1 SGHKS, CDR2 YYEKEE (reference sequence). The CDR3 loop reads CASSLEGELSQQYF. CDR3 coding DNA: TGTGCCAGCAGCCTGGAGGGGGAGCTAAGTCAGCAGTACTTC.

This clone was found a few times. The sample has other DNA sequences that encode this CDR3 too. The chain uses TRBV6-5 and TRBJ1-2; no reliable D call. Trimming removed 0 bases at V and 5 bases at J, with 16 bases between. The CDR3 sequence is 16 residues long. Germline assignment: CDR1 MNHEY and CDR2 SVGAGI. CDR3 sequence reads: CASSYSRTGGGYGYTF. CDR3 in DNA: TGTGCCAGCAGTTACTCGAGGACGGGTGGCGGGTATGGCTACACCTTC.

The genes are TRBV2 and TRBJ2-5, with D possibly being TRBD1 (6 bases). The germline V gene has CDR1 SNHLY and CDR2 FYNNEI. Trimming shortened V by 5 bases and J by 4 bases, and 20 bases separated the two germline ends. The length of the CDR3 is 16 residues. The CDR3 loop is CASSPPGQLKGETQYF. CDR3 nucleotides: TGTGCCAGCAGTCCCCCCGGACAGCTCAAGGGAGAGACCCAGTACTTC.